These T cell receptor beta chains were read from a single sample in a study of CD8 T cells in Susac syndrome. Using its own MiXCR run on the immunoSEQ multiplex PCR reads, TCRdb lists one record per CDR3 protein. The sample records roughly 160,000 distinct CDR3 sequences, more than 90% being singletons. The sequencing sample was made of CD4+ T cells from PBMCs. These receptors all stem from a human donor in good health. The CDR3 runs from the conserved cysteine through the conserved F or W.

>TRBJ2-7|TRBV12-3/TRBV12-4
CASSPGTSGPYEQYF
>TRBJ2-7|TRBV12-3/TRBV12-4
CASGDRRGEQYF
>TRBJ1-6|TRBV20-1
CSARAAGGSPLHF
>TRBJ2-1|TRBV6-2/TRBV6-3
CASFQASGGRPGF
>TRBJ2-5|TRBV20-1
CSARGLSKIGTQYF
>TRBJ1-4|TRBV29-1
CSAGQSVNEKLFF
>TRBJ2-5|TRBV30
CAWSGRRGTQYF
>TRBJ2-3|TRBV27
CASSRPGLAGGARDTQYF
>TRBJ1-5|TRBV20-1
CSASVSGTGGYQPQHF
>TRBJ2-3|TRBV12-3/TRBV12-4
CASSSRRPTDTQYF
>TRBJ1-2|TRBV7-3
CASSLSSSGSYGYTF
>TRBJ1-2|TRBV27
CASGGQGGYGYTF
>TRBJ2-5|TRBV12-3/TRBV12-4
CASSSTLETQYF
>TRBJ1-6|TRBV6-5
CASRPGQGSSPLHF
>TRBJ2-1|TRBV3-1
CASSQDPNSYNEQFF
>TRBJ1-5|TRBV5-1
CASSLGAVFGNQPQHF
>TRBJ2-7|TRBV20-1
CSAKGLAGSYEQYF
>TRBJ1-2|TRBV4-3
CASSQAAGDGYGYTF
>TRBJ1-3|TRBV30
CAWRWGNTIYF